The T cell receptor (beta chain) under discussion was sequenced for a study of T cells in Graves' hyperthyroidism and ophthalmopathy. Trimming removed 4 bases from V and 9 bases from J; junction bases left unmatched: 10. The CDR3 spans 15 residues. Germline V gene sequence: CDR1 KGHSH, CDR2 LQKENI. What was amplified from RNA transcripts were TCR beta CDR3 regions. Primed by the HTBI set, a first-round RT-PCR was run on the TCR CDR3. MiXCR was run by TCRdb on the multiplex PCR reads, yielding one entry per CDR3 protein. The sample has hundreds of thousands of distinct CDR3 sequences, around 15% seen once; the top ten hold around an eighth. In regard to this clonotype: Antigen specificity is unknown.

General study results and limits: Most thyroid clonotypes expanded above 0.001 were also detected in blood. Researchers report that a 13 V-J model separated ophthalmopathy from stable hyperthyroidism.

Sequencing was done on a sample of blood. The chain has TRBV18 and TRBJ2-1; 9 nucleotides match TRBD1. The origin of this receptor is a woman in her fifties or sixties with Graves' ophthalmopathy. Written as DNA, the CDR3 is TGTGCCAGCTCACGGGACCGACAGGGGGAGGTTGAGCAGTTCTTC. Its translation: CASSRDRQGEVEQFF.